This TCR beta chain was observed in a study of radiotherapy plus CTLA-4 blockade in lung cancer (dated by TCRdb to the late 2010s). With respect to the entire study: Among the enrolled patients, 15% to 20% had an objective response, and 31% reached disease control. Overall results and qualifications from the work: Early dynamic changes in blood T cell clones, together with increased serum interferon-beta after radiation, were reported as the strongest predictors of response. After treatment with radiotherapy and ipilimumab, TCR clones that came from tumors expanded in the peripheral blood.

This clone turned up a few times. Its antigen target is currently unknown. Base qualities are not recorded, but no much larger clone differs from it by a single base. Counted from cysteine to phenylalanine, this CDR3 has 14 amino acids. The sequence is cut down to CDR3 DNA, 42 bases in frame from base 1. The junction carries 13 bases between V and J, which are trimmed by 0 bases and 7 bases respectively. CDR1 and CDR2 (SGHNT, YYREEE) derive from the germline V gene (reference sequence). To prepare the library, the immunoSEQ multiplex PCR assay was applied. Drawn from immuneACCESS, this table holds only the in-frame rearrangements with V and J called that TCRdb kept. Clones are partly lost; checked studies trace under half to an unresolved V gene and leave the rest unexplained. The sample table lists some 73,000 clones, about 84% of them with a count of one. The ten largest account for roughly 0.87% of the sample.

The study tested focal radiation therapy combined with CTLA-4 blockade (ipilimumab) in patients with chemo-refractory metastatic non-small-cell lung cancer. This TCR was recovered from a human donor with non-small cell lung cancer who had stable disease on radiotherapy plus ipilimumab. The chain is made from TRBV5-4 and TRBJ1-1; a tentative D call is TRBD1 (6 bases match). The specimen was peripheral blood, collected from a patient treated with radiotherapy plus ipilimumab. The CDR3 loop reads CASSLGQGSGEAFF. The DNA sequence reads TGTGCCAGCAGCTTGGGGCAGGGGAGTGGTGAAGCTTTCTTT.